The present TCR beta chain was sequenced within a study of T cells in Graves' hyperthyroidism and ophthalmopathy. The table lists this clonotype with a few counts. Researchers took RNA transcripts and amplified the TCR beta CDR3 regions from them. The TCR CDR3 first-round RT-PCR relied on the HTBI primer set. TCRdb ran MiXCR on the multiplex PCR reads and lists one entry per CDR3 protein. The data contain a few hundred thousand distinct CDR3 sequences, about a sixth of them singletons. The TCR comes from a woman aged 18-35 years with Graves' hyperthyroidism. Sequenced sample: blood.

The CDR3 here is CASRGTGASEAFF. CDR3 nucleotide sequence: TGTGCCAGCAGAGGGACAGGGGCGTCTGAAGCTTTCTTT. The V and J genes are TRBV6-2 or TRBV6-3 and TRBJ1-1; 10 positions match TRBD1. Germline V CDR1 and CDR2: MNHEY, SVGEGT. Trimming removed 6 bases from V and 6 bases from J; junction bases left unmatched: 4. CDR3 length: 13 amino acids.